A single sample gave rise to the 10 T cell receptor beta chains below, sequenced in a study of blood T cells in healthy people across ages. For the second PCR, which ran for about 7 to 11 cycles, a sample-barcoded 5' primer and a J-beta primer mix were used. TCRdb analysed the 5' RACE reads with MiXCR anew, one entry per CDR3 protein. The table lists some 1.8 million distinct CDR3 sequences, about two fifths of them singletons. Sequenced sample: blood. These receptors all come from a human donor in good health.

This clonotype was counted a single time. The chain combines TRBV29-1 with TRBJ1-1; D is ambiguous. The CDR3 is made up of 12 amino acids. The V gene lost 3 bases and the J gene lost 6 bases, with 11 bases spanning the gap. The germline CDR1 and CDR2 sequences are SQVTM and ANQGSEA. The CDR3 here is CSVDRRSAEAFF. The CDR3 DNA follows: TGCAGCGTTGACAGGCGGAGCGCTGAAGCTTTCTTT.

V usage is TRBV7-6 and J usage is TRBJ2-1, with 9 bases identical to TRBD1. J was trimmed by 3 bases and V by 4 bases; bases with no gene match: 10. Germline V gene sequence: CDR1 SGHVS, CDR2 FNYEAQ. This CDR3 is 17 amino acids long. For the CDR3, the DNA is TGTGCCAGCAGCTCCCCGGACAGGGGACGTATCTACAATGAGCAGTTCTTC. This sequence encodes CASSSPDRGRIYNEQFF.

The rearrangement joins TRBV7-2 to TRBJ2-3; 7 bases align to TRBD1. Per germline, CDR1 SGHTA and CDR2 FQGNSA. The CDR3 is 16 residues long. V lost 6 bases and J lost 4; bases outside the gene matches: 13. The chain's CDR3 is CASSRNLGTVPDTQYF. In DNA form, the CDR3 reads TGTGCCAGCAGTCGAAACCTCGGGACAGTGCCAGATACGCAGTATTTT.

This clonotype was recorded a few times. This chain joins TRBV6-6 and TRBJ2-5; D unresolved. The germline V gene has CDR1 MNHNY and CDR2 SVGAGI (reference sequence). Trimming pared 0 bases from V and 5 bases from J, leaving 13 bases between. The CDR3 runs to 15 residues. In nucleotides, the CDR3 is TGTGCCAGCAGTTACTCCTCAACCACAATGGAGACCCAGTACTTC. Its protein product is CASSYSSTTMETQYF.

The CDR3 DNA reads TGTGCCAGCAGTTACCTCTCCCCCAGCAGCTATGGCTACACCTTC. Its protein is CASSYLSPSSYGYTF. This sequence joins TRBV6-6 and TRBJ1-2; D gene unclear. V was trimmed by 2 bases and J by 4 bases, leaving 14 bases between them. The CDR3 has 15 residues. Looked up from germline, CDR1 is MNHNY and CDR2 is SVGAGI (reference sequence).

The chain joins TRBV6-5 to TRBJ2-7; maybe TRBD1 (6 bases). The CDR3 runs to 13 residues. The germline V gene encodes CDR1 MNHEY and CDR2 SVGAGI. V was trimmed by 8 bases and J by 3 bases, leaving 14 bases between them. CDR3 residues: CASGIGQLYEQYF. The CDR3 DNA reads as TGTGCCAGCGGGATCGGACAGCTCTACGAGCAGTACTTC.

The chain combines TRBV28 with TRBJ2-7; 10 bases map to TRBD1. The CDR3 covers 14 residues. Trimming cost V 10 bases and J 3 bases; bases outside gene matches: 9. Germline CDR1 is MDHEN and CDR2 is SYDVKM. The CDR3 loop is CAITPGTGVYEQYF. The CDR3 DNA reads TGTGCCATAACACCCGGGACAGGGGTCTACGAGCAGTACTTC. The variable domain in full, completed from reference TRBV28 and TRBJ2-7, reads DVKVTQSSRYLVKRTGEKVFLECVQDMDHENMFWYRQDPGLGLRLIYFSYDVKMKEKGDIPEGYSVSREKKERFSLILESASTNQTSMYLCAITPGTGVYEQYFGPGTRLTVT.

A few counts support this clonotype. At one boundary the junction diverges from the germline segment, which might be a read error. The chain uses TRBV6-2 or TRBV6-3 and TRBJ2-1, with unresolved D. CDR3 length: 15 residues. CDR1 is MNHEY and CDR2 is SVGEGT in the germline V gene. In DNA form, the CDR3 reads TGTGTCAGCAGTTACTTGGGGATCTCCTACAATGAGCAGTTCTTC. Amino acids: CVSSYLGISYNEQFF.

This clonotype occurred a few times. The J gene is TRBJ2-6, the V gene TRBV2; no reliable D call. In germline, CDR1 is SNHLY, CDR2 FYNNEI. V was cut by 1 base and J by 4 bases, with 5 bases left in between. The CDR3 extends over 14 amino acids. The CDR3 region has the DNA TGTGCCAGCAGTGAAGTAGGGGGGGCCAACGTCCTGACTTTC. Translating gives CASSEVGGANVLTF.

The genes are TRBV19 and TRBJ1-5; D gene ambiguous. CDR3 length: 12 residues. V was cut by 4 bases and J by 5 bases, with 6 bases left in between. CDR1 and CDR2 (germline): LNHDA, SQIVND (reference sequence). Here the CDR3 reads CASSNLHQPQHF. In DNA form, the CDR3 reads TGTGCCAGTAGTAATTTACATCAGCCCCAGCATTTT.